This T cell receptor (beta chain) was obtained from a study of T cells in Graves' hyperthyroidism and ophthalmopathy (dated by TCRdb to the late 2010s). Looking at the study overall: Peripheral blood was sampled at the time of initial diagnosis, prior to any treatment. After sampling, hyperthyroidism patients received methimazole starting at 30 mg daily, and ophthalmopathy patients received high-dose intravenous methylprednisolone. The paper describes TCR Vbeta CDR3 sequencing of 120 to 150 peripheral blood samples, made up of about 41 ophthalmopathy patients, some 76 hyperthyroidism patients and roughly 17 progressor patients. In roughly six Graves' hyperthyroidism patients, the study also compared T-cell repertoires from thyroid tissue with T-cell repertoires from blood. The roughly 94 discovery patients were randomly divided into training and test sets at a 7:3 ratio. Whether ophthalmopathy could be predicted prospectively was tested in an independent validation cohort made up of roughly 19 hyperthyroidism patients plus 17 patients who later progressed to ophthalmopathy. To identify distinguishing TCR V-J signatures, a discovery cohort of 95 to 100 patients was used, comprising some 45 with Graves' ophthalmopathy and 55 to 65 with stable Graves' hyperthyroidism.

TCR beta CDR3 regions were amplified from RNA transcripts. For the first round of RT-PCR on the TCR CDR3, the HTBI primer set was used together with the Qiagen OneStep RT-PCR kit. The libraries were constructed in a second round of multiplex PCR and then size-selected and purified. Sequencing of the libraries was done on an Illumina HiSeq2000 using paired-end 100 bp reads. The source study handled its data this way. SOAPnuke was used to process the raw data, removing reads that contained adapters or uncalled bases, had a mean Phred below 15, or lacked an exact match to the constant primer or identifier. High-quality paired reads were merged using COPE v1.2.5, and each unique nucleotide sequence was defined as a clonotype. MiTCR v1.1 was used to align the clonotypes against IMGT TRBV, TRBD and TRBJ reference segments. The analysis was restricted to V-J combinations with a frequency above 0.0001, which together covered 99% to 99.2% of the repertoires. A TCS score was defined as the ratio of F50 (clonal expansion) to E x V (chaos), with BLOSUM62-based TCRdist applied between CDR3 peptides within each V-J. Welch's t-statistics and random forest reduced roughly 530 V-J features to about 12, which were used in a naive Bayes classifier (R e1071). TCRdb redid the processing of the public reads, applying fastp at Q25 and MiXCR, and retained in-frame beta chains. Every distinct CDR3 protein forms one entry, paired with its most common genes and DNA. What appears here as the V and J calls and clone size reflects TCRdb's work, not the paper's. A total of around 300,000 distinct CDR3 sequences appear in this sample, 20% to 25% of them only once. The ten biggest clones cover 64% of the sample.

In the ophthalmopathy patients, disease was moderately to severely active, with a Clinical Activity Score of 3 or more, a NOSPECS grade of 4 or more, and a duration of less than 3 months. Patients with uncontrolled infections, other autoimmune diseases, pregnancy or lactation were excluded. Diagnoses were based on clinical symptoms, serum thyroxine and TRAb, thyroid ultrasound and orbital computed tomography. PBMCs were separated from under 11 ml of fresh peripheral blood using Ficoll-Paque density gradient centrifugation. Total RNA was extracted with Trizol reagent, and quality was checked on an Agilent 2100 Bioanalyzer. This clonotype came up many times. Its antigen is unknown. Base qualities are not provided; no much larger clone lies one nucleotide away. CDR1 and CDR2 are drawn from the germline V gene: SGHAT, FQNNGV. From the cysteine up to the phenylalanine, the CDR3 has a length of 14 residues. Solely the CDR3 DNA is kept, with 42 bases framed from the first base. A distance of 14 bases separates the germline ends of V and J, which lose 5 bases and 3 bases respectively.

Study-level results and caveats: A 13 V-J signature model separated ophthalmopathy from stable hyperthyroidism, with around 91% sensitivity and roughly 81% specificity in cross-validation and 80%/75% in testing. In validation, the model predicted progression to ophthalmopathy with about 71% sensitivity and about 72% specificity, a median of 6.5 months before onset. No statistical method was used to fix the sample size in advance, and group allocation was not hidden from the investigators. Blood samples also contained most of the expanded thyroid clonotypes (frequency above 0.001), which suggests that blood repertoires may reflect thyroid immune responses.

The sequence derives from a man younger than 45 with Graves' ophthalmopathy. The chain uses TRBV11-2 and TRBJ2-7; the D gene is unclear. Sequencing used blood. The nucleotide sequence is given as TGTGCCAGCAGCCCCGGCAGGACCATCTACGAGCAGTACTTC. Its product reads: CASSPGRTIYEQYF.